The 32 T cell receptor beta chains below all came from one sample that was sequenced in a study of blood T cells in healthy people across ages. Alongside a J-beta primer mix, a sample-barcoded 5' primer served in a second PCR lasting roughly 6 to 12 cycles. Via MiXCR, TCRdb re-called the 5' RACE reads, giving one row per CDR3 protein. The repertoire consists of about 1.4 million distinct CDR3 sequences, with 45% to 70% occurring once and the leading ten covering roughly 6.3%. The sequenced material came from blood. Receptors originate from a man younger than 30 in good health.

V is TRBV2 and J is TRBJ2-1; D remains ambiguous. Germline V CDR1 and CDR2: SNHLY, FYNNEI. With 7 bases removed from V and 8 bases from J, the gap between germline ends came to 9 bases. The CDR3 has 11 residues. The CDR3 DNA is TGTGCCAGCACAATGGTCTATGAGCAGTTCTTC. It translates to CASTMVYEQFF.

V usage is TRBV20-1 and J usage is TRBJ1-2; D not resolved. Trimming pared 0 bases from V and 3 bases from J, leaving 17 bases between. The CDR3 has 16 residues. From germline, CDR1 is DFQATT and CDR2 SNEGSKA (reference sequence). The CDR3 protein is CSARDRQTQLHYGYTF. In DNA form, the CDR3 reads TGCAGTGCTAGAGATAGACAAACACAGCTCCACTATGGCTACACCTTC.

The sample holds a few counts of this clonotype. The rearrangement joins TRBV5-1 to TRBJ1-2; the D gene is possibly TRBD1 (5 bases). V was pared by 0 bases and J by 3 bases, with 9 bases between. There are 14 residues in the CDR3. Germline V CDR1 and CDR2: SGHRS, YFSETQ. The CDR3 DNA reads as TGCGCCAGCAGCTTGGAAGGGGAGGACTATGGCTACACCTTC. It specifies CASSLEGEDYGYTF. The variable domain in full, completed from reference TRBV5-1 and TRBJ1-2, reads KAGVTQTPRYLIKTRGQQVTLSCSPISGHRSVSWYQQTPGQGLQFLFEYFSETQRNKGNFPGRFSGRQFSNSRSEMNVSTLELGDSALYLCASSLEGEDYGYTFGSGTRLTVV.

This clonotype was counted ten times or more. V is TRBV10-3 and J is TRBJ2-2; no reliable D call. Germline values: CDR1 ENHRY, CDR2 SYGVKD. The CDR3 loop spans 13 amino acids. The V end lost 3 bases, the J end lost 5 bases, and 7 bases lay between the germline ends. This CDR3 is CAISEGTTGELFF. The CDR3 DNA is TGTGCCATCAGTGAAGGAACAACCGGGGAGCTGTTTTTT.

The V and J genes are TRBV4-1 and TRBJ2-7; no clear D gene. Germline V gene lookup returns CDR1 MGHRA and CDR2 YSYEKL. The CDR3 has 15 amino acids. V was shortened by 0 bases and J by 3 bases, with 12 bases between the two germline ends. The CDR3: CASSQERRQYYEQYF. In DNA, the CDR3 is TGCGCCAGCAGCCAAGAGCGTAGGCAATACTACGAGCAGTACTTC.

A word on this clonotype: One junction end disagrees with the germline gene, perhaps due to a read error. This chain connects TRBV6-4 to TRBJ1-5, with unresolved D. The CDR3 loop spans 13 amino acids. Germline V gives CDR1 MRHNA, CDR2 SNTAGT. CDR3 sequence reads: CVSSDGSNQPQHF. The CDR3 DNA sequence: TGTGTCAGCAGTGATGGTAGCAATCAGCCCCAGCATTTT.

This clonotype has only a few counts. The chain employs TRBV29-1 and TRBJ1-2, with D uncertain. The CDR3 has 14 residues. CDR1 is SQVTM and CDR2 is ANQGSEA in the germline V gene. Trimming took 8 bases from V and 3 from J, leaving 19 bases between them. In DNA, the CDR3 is TGCAGCACCAGATCCCCTGTAGCGTACTATGGCTACACCTTC. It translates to CSTRSPVAYYGYTF.

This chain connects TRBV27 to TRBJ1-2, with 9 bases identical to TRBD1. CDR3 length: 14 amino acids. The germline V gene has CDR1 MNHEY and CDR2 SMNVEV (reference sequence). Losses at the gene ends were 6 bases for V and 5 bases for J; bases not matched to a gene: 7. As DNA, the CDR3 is TGTGCCAGCAGCCGAGACAGGGGGGAGTATGGCTACACCTTC. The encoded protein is CASSRDRGEYGYTF.

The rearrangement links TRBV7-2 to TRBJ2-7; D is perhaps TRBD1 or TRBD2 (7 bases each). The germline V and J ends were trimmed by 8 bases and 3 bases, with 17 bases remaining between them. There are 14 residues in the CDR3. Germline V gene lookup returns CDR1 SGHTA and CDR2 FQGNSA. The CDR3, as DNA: TGTGCCAGCGGCCAGACAGGGAGGGACTACGAGCAGTACTTC. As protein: CASGQTGRDYEQYF.

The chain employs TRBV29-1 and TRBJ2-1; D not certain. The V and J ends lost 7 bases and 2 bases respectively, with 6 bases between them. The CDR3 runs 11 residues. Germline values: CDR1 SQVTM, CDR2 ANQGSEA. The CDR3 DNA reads TGCAGCGGTGTCACCTACAATGAGCAGTTCTTC. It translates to CSGVTYNEQFF.

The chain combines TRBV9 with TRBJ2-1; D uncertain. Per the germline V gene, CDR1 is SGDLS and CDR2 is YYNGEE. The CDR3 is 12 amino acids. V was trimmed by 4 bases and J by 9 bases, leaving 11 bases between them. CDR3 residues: CASSYTNGEQFF. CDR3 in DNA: TGTGCCAGCAGCTACACTAATGGTGAGCAGTTCTTC.

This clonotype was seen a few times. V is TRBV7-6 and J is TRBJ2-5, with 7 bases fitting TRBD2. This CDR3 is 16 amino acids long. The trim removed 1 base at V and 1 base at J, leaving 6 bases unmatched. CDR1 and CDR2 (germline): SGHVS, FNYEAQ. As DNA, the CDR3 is TGTGCCAGCAGCTTAGACGCGGGGGTCATCCAAGAGACCCAGTACTTC. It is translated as CASSLDAGVIQETQYF. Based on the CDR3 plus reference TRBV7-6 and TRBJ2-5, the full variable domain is GAGVSQSPRYKVTKRGQDVALRCDPISGHVSLYWYRQALGQGPEFLTYFNYEAQQDKSGLPNDRFSAERPEGSISTLTIQRTEQRDSAMYRCASSLDAGVIQETQYFGPGTRLLVL.

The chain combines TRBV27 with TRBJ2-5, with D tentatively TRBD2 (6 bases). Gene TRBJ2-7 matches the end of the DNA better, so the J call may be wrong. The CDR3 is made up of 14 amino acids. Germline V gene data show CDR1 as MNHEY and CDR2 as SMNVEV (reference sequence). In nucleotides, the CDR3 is TGTGCCAGCAGGGACCCGGGACTTCGCTACGAGCAGTACTTC. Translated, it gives CASRDPGLRYEQYF.

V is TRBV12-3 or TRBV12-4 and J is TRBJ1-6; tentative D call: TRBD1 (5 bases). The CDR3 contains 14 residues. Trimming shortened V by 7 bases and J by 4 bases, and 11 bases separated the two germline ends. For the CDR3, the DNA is TGTGCCAGCACAGTCACAGGTTATAATTCACCCCTCCACTTT. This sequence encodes CASTVTGYNSPLHF.

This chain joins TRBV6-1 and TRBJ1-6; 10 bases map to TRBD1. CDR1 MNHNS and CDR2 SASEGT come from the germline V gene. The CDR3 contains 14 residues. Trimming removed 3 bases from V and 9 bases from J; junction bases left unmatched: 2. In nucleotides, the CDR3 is TGTGCCAGCAGTGAGAGGGACAGGGGTTCACCCCTCCACTTT. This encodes CASSERDRGSPLHF.

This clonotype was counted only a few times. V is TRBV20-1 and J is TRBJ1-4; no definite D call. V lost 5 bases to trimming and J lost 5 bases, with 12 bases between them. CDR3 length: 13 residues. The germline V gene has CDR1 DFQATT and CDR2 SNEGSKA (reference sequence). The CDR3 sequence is CSAEADSNEKLFF. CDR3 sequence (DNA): TGCAGTGCTGAGGCCGACTCCAATGAAAAACTGTTTTTT.

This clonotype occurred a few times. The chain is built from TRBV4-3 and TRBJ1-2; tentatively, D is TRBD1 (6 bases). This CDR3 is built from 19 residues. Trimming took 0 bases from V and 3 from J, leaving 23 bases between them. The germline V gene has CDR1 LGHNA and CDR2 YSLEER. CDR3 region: CASSQDLGVYREVHYGYTF. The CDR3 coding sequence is TGCGCCAGCAGCCAAGATCTCGGGGTGTACAGGGAAGTTCACTATGGCTACACCTTC.

As DNA, the CDR3 is TGCAGTGCTAGAGGCGCTAGCGGGAGGACCCCCTTGGGCAATGAGCAGTTCTTC. Residues: CSARGASGRTPLGNEQFF. The chain employs TRBV20-1 and TRBJ2-1; TRBD2 matches 11 bases. CDR3 length: 18 amino acids. Germline V CDR1 and CDR2: DFQATT, SNEGSKA (reference sequence). Trimming took 1 base from V and 6 from J; bases not matched to a gene: 14.

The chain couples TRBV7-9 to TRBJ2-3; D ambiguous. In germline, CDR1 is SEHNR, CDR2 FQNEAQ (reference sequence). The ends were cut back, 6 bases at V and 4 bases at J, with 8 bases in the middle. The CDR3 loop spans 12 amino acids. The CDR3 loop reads CASRPGADTQYF. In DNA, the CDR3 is TGTGCCAGCAGACCGGGCGCAGATACGCAGTATTTT.

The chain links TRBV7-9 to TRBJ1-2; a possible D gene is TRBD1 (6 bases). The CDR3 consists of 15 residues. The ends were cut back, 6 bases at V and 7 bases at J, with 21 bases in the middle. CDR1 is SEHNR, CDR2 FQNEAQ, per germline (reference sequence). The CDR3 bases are TGTGCCAGCAGTCGTGGACAGCATGGCCAGGGTGGCTACACCTTC. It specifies CASSRGQHGQGGYTF.

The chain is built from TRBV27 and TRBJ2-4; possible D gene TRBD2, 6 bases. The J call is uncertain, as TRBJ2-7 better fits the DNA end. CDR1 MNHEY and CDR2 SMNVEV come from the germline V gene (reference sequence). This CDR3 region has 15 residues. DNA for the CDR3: TGTGCCAGCAGTTTTAGTGGGACTGCGAAGTACGAGCAGTACTTC. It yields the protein CASSFSGTAKYEQYF.

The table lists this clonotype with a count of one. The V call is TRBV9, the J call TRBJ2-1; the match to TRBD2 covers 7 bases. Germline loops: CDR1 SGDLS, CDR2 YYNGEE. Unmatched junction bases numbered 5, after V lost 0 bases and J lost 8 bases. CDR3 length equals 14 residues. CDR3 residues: CASSVEGRVYEQFF. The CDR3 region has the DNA TGTGCCAGCAGCGTAGAAGGGAGGGTATATGAGCAGTTCTTC.

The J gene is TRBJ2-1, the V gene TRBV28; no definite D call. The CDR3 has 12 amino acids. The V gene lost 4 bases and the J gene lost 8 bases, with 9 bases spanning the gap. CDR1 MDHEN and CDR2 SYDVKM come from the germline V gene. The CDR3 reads CASSSPAHEQFF. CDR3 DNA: TGTGCCAGCAGTTCCCCCGCCCATGAGCAGTTCTTC. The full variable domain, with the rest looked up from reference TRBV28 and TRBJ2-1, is DVKVTQSSRYLVKRTGEKVFLECVQDMDHENMFWYRQDPGLGLRLIYFSYDVKMKEKGDIPEGYSVSREKKERFSLILESASTNQTSMYLCASSSPAHEQFFGPGTRLTVL.

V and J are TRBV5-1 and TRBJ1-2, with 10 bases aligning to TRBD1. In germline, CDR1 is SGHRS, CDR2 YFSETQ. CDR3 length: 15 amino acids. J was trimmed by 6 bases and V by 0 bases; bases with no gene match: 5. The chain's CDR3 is CASSLEGQGEDGYTF. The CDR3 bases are TGCGCCAGCAGCTTGGAAGGACAGGGGGAGGATGGCTACACCTTC. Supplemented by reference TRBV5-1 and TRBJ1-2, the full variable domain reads KAGVTQTPRYLIKTRGQQVTLSCSPISGHRSVSWYQQTPGQGLQFLFEYFSETQRNKGNFPGRFSGRQFSNSRSEMNVSTLELGDSALYLCASSLEGQGEDGYTFGSGTRLTVV.

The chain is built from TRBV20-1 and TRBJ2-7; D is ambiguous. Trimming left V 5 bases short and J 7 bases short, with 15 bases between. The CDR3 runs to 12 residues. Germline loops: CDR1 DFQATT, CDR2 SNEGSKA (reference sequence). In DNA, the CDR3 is TGCAGTGCTCAGGCCTCCTACAATGAGCAGTACTTC. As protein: CSAQASYNEQYF.

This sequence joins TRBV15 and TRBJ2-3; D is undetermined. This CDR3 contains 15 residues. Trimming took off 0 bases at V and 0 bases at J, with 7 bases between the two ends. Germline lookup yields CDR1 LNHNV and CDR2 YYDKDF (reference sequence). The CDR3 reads CATSRDAVSTDTQYF. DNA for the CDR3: TGTGCCACCAGCAGAGATGCGGTTAGCACAGATACGCAGTATTTT. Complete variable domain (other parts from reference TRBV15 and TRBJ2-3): DAMVIQNPRYQVTQFGKPVTLSCSQTLNHNVMYWYQQKSSQAPKLLFHYYDKDFNNEADTPDNFQSRRPNTSFCFLDIRSPGLGDTAMYLCATSRDAVSTDTQYFGPGTRLTVL.

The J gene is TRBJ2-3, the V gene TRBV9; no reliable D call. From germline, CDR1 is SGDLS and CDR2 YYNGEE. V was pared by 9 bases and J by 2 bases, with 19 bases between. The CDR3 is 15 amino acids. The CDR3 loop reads CATSPMRQFTDTQYF. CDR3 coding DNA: TGTGCCACCTCACCTATGAGACAATTCACAGATACGCAGTATTTT.

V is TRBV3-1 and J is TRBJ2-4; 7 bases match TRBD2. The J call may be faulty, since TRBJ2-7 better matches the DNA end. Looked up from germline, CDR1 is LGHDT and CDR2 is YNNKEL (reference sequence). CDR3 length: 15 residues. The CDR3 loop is CASSQRGGVSYEQYF. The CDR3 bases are TGTGCCAGCAGCCAACGTGGGGGGGTCTCCTACGAGCAGTACTTC.

The CDR3 DNA sequence: TGTGCCACCAGTGATCCATCTGGGGTTACCTTGAACACCGGGGAGCTGTTTTTT. This encodes CATSDPSGVTLNTGELFF. The chain uses TRBV24-1 and TRBJ2-2; D remains ambiguous. Germline V gives CDR1 KGHDR, CDR2 SFDVKD. The CDR3 runs 18 residues. Trimming took off 3 bases at V and 1 base at J, with 17 bases between the two ends.

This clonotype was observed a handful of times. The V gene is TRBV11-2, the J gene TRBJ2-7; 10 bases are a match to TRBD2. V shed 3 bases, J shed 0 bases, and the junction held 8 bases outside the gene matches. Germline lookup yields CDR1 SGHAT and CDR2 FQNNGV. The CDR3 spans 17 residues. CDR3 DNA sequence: TGTGCCAGCAGCTTCCCACTAGCGGGGCCGAGCTCCTACGAGCAGTACTTC. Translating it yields CASSFPLAGPSSYEQYF. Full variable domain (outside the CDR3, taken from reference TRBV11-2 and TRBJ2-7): EAGVAQSPRYKIIEKRQSVAFWCNPISGHATLYWYQQILGQGPKLLIQFQNNGVVDDSQLPKDRFSAERLKGVDSTLKIQPAKLEDSAVYLCASSFPLAGPSSYEQYFGPGTRLTVT.

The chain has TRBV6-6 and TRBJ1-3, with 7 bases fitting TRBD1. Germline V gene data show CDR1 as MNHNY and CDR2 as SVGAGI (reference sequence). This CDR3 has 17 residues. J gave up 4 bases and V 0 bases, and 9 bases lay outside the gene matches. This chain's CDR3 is CASSYSNEGARGNTIYF. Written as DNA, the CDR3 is TGTGCCAGCAGTTACTCAAACGAGGGGGCGCGGGGAAACACCATATATTTT.

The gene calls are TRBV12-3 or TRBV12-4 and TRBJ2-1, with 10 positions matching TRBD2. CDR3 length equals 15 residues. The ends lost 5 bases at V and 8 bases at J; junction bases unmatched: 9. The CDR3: CASSPLSGRADEQFF. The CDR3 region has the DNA TGTGCCAGCAGTCCCTTAAGCGGGAGGGCCGATGAGCAGTTCTTC.